The 24 T cell receptor beta chains in this list originate from one sample, sequenced in a study of T cells in Graves' hyperthyroidism and ophthalmopathy. The investigators amplified TCR beta CDR3 regions from RNA transcripts. The HTBI primer set was used in a first-round RT-PCR of the TCR CDR3. From the multiplex PCR reads, TCRdb called clonotypes with MiXCR, one entry per CDR3 protein. The table records about 740,000 distinct CDR3 sequences, 14% of them present only once. Sequences were obtained from blood. The receptors shown here come from a woman under 30 with Graves' hyperthyroidism.

This clonotype came up a few times. Written as DNA, the CDR3 is TGTGCCAGCTCACCAAGACCAGCCGGGTCGATAAATCGTGTGAACACTGAAGCTTTCTTT. Its translation is CASSPRPAGSINRVNTEAFF. V is TRBV18 and J is TRBJ1-1; D is unresolved. Per germline, CDR1 KGHSH and CDR2 LQKENI. V lost 2 bases to trimming and J lost 0 bases, with 25 bases between them. The CDR3 consists of 20 residues.

This clonotype was observed at least ten times. V usage is TRBV6-1 and J usage is TRBJ2-2; D remains unclear. V lost 5 bases and J 6 bases, leaving 25 bases between the germline ends. The germline V gene has CDR1 MNHNS and CDR2 SASEGT. This CDR3 is 18 amino acids long. CDR3 protein: CASSPPRKSPPRPGELFF. The CDR3 bases are TGTGCCAGCAGTCCCCCTAGGAAAAGCCCCCCACGTCCCGGGGAGCTGTTTTTT.

This clonotype was counted ten times or more. V and J are TRBV30 and TRBJ1-1; D unclear. Germline assignment: CDR1 GTSNPN and CDR2 SVGIG (reference sequence). This CDR3 comprises 11 residues. V shed 5 bases and J shed 8 bases, with 12 bases lying between them. The CDR3 DNA is TGTGCCTGGGGCGGCGGCCTAGAAGCTTTCTTT. Translation: CAWGGGLEAFF. The variable domain in full, completed from reference TRBV30 and TRBJ1-1, reads SQTIHQWPATLVQPVGSPLSLECTVEGTSNPNLYWYRQAAGRGLQLLFYSVGIGQISSEVPQNLSASRPQDRQFILSSKKLLLSDSGFYLCAWGGGLEAFFGQGTRLTVV.

This clonotype occurred many times. The chain is built from TRBV6-1 and TRBJ2-2; the match to TRBD1 covers 7 bases. V was pared by 8 bases and J by 5 bases, with 8 bases of the junction left unmatched. Germline V gene data show CDR1 as MNHNS and CDR2 as SASEGT. The CDR3 loop spans 14 amino acids. The CDR3 here is CASPPDRDTGELFF. The DNA of the CDR3 is TGTGCCAGCCCCCCTGACAGGGATACCGGGGAGCTGTTTTTT.

Of note for this clonotype: A read error is possible here, since a much larger clone lies one base away. The V gene is TRBV6-2 or TRBV6-3, the J gene TRBJ2-5; TRBD2 agrees at 10 bases. Trimming removed 4 bases from V and 5 bases from J; junction bases left unmatched: 7. Germline V gives CDR1 MNHEY, CDR2 SVGEGT. CDR3 length: 15 amino acids. For the CDR3, the DNA is TGTGCCAGCAGTTCGCATAGCGGGAGGTCTGAGACCCAGTACTTC. Its translation is CASSSHSGRSETQYF.

The chain recombines TRBV10-1 with TRBJ1-2; TRBD1 matches at 11 bases. V shed 3 bases and J 9 bases; nucleotides not matched to a gene: 9. Germline CDR1 reads WNHNN; CDR2 reads SYGVQD (reference sequence). The CDR3 extends over 15 amino acids. The CDR3 DNA reads as TGCGCCAGCAGTGAACCGGGACAGGGGGACAGTAGCTACACCTTC. Translated, it gives CASSEPGQGDSSYTF.

This chain joins TRBV13 and TRBJ2-1; D might be TRBD1 or TRBD2, each matching 5 bases. V shed 5 bases and J shed 0 bases, with 11 bases lying between them. Germline V CDR1 and CDR2: PRHDT, FYEKMQ (reference sequence). The CDR3 runs 15 residues. The CDR3 loop reads CASSPGRTSYNEQFF. The CDR3 coding sequence is TGTGCCAGCAGCCCGGGACGGACCTCCTACAATGAGCAGTTCTTC.

This clonotype has more than one count but fewer than ten. This rearrangement joins TRBV6-2 or TRBV6-3 to TRBJ2-4; D may correspond to TRBD1 or TRBD2 (6 bases each). The germline gives CDR1 MNHEY, CDR2 SVGEGT. The length of the CDR3 is 15 residues. The V gene lost 10 bases and the J gene lost 8 bases, with 24 bases spanning the gap. The CDR3 nucleotides read TGTGCCACTCGGAGGGGGTCCTCGGGCGCAGACATTCAGTACTTC. It translates to CATRRGSSGADIQYF.

The genes are TRBV29-1 and TRBJ1-1; the match to TRBD1 covers 7 bases. From germline, CDR1 is SQVTM and CDR2 ANQGSEA. This CDR3 is built from 13 residues. V dropped 3 bases and J dropped 11; count of bases not matched to a gene: 12. The CDR3 loop reads CSVESPGGRGAFF. CDR3 DNA sequence: TGCAGCGTTGAGTCTCCCGGGGGCAGGGGGGCTTTCTTT.

This clonotype was observed at least ten times. The chain uses TRBV2 and TRBJ2-7; possibly TRBD2 for D (6 bases). From germline, CDR1 is SNHLY and CDR2 FYNNEI. This CDR3 is 14 amino acids long. V was pared by 6 bases and J by 2 bases, with 14 bases between. CDR3 amino acids: CASRGGVGAYEQYF. CDR3 nucleotide sequence: TGTGCCAGCAGGGGGGGTGTAGGAGCCTACGAGCAGTACTTC.

This clonotype was recorded a few times. The V call is TRBV12-3 or TRBV12-4, the J call TRBJ1-2; D is undetermined. CDR3 length equals 14 residues. Trimming took off 0 bases at V and 5 bases at J, with 10 bases between the two ends. The CDR3 nucleotides read TGTGCCAGCAGTTTAGCGATAAGTGGGTATGGCTACACCTTC. Translation gives CASSLAISGYGYTF.

This clonotype has a count of ten or more. The chain joins TRBV3-1 to TRBJ2-1; TRBD1 agrees at 7 bases. The CDR3 extends over 13 amino acids. The V and J ends lost 4 bases and 10 bases, in that order; junction bases with no gene match: 7. CDR1 and CDR2 from the germline V gene are LGHDT and YNNKEL (reference sequence). CDR3 nucleotides: TGTGCCAGCAGCCCAGGGACAGCTTCAGAGCAGTTCTTC. Its translation: CASSPGTASEQFF.

The chain couples TRBV24-1 to TRBJ1-5; D unclear. The CDR3 totals 14 residues. The germline V and J ends were trimmed by 5 bases and 3 bases, with 10 bases remaining between them. CDR1 and CDR2 from the germline V gene are KGHDR and SFDVKD. Written as DNA, the CDR3 is TGTGCCACCAGTGTTACCCTTTCCAATCAGCCCCAGCATTTT. Translated, it gives CATSVTLSNQPQHF.

In this sample, this clonotype turned up a few times. J is TRBJ2-7 and V is TRBV29-1; 7 bases map to TRBD2. J lost 6 bases, V lost 3 bases, and 5 bases had no gene match. Germline V gene sequence: CDR1 SQVTM, CDR2 ANQGSEA. This CDR3 is 12 amino acids long. CDR3 DNA: TGCAGCGTTGAGGGAGGGGACGTCGAGCAGTACTTC. Its protein product is CSVEGGDVEQYF.

This clonotype was detected only a few times. J is TRBJ2-4 and V is TRBV4-1; D is perhaps TRBD2 (6 bases). This CDR3 is 15 amino acids long. CDR1 is MGHRA, CDR2 YSYEKL, per germline. Trimming cost V 5 bases and J 3 bases, with 14 bases left between them. CDR3 coding DNA: TGCGCCAGCAGCACCTTGAACGGGGGCAAAAACATTCAGTACTTC. Translating it yields CASSTLNGGKNIQYF.

This clonotype has just a few counts. This rearrangement joins TRBV11-1 to TRBJ2-7, with D possibly being TRBD1 or TRBD2 (6 bases each). Germline V CDR1 and CDR2: SGHAT, FQDESV (reference sequence). Trimming removed 6 bases from V and 0 bases from J, with 18 bases in between. CDR3 length equals 16 residues. DNA of the CDR3: TGTGCCAGCAGTTCCGGTAGGGGGGAAAACTCCTACGAGCAGTACTTC. This codes for CASSSGRGENSYEQYF.

This clonotype was counted ten times or more. The CDR3 region has the DNA TGTGCCAGCAGTTACTCCGTTAGGAGGGGTGGTCGCAATCAGCCCCAGCATTTT. Its translation is CASSYSVRRGGRNQPQHF. This chain joins TRBV6-2 or TRBV6-3 and TRBJ1-5; a possible D gene is TRBD1 (5 bases). The germline V gene has CDR1 MNHEY and CDR2 SVGEGT. V was trimmed by 0 bases and J by 2 bases, leaving 17 bases between them. The CDR3 extends over 18 amino acids.

V and J are TRBV28 and TRBJ1-2; unclear D gene. The germline V gene has CDR1 MDHEN and CDR2 SYDVKM. The CDR3 spans 15 residues. V was pared by 5 bases and J by 2 bases, with 15 bases between. CDR3 amino acids: CASSTRRVGNYGYTF. CDR3 nucleotides: TGTGCCAGCAGTACTCGAAGGGTTGGGAACTATGGCTACACCTTC.

This chain uses TRBV28 with TRBJ2-1, with 13 bases lining up with TRBD2. The J segment lost 15 bases and the V segment lost 3 bases, leaving 8 bases of the junction unmatched. Per the germline V gene, CDR1 is MDHEN and CDR2 is SYDVKM. The CDR3 extends over 14 amino acids. CDR3 amino acids: CASSFTSGRAKAFF. In DNA, the CDR3 is TGTGCCAGCAGTTTCACTAGCGGGAGGGCAAAGGCGTTCTTC.

The chain is built from TRBV27 and TRBJ2-7; a weak D match, TRBD1 (6 bases). Germline assignment: CDR1 MNHEY and CDR2 SMNVEV (reference sequence). Trimming took 3 bases from V and 6 from J, leaving 9 bases between them. CDR3 size: 12 residues. This CDR3 is CASSFLGAEQYF. The CDR3 region has the DNA TGTGCCAGCAGTTTTTTGGGGGCCGAGCAGTACTTC.

The CDR3 reads CASSPEGGFGIYEQYF. Here the CDR3 DNA reads TGTGCCAGCAGTCCCGAGGGGGGCTTCGGAATCTACGAGCAGTACTTC. This chain links TRBV27 with TRBJ2-7; the D gene could be TRBD1 or TRBD2 (6 bases each). Deletions cut 5 bases from V and 3 bases from J, with 20 bases between. The CDR3 runs 16 residues. The germline V gene encodes CDR1 MNHEY and CDR2 SMNVEV (reference sequence).

This clonotype was detected only a few times. For the CDR3, the DNA is TGTGCCAGTAGTATTGGACAGGGGTTTTCTCAGCCCCAGCATTTT. It specifies CASSIGQGFSQPQHF. The chain has TRBV19 and TRBJ1-5; 9 nucleotides agree with TRBD1. The V and J ends lost 3 bases and 6 bases, in that order; junction bases with no gene match: 6. CDR3 size: 15 residues. Looked up from germline, CDR1 is LNHDA and CDR2 is SQIVND (reference sequence).

This clonotype was detected ten times or more. The chain joins TRBV30 to TRBJ2-1; TRBD2 matches 10 bases. CDR3 length: 16 residues. V gave up 3 bases and J gave up 10 bases; unmatched junction bases: 15. CDR1 GTSNPN and CDR2 SVGIG come from the germline V gene (reference sequence). The CDR3 loop reads CAWSHPSRLAGNEQFF. The CDR3 region has the DNA TGTGCCTGGAGCCATCCCTCTAGACTAGCGGGCAACGAGCAGTTCTTC.

Concerning this clonotype itself: With a much larger clone just one base away, this may be a read error. The chain is built from TRBV11-1 and TRBJ1-1; no clear D gene. This CDR3 contains 13 residues. The germline V and J ends were trimmed by 3 bases and 4 bases, with 9 bases remaining between them. CDR1 and CDR2 (germline): SGHAT, FQDESV (reference sequence). The CDR3 is CASSFRSSTEAFF. CDR3 sequence (DNA): TGTGCCAGCAGCTTTAGGTCGAGCACTGAAGCTTTCTTT. Full variable domain (rest looked up from reference TRBV11-1 and TRBJ1-1): EAEVAQSPRYKITEKSQAVAFWCDPISGHATLYWYRQILGQGPELLVQFQDESVVDDSQLPKDRFSAERLKGVDSTLKIQPAELGDSAMYLCASSFRSSTEAFFGQGTRLTVV.